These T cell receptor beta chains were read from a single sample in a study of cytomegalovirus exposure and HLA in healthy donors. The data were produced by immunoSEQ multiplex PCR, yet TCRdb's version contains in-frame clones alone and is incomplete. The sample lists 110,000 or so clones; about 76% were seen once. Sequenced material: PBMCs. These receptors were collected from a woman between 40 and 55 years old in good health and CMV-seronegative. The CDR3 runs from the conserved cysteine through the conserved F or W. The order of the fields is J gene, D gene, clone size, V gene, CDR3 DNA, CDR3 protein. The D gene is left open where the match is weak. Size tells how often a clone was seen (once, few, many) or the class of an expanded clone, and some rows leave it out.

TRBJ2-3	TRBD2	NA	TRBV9	TGTGCCAGCAGCGTAGGAGGAGCGGGGTTCACAGATACGCAGTATTTT	CASSVGGAGFTDTQYF
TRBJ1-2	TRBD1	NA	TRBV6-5	TGTGCCAGCAGTGCAACAGGGGGCTATGGCTACACCTTC	CASSATGGYGYTF
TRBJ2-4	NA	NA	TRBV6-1	TGTGCCAGCAGTGAATCCGACAGGGCGCGGGAGGTTCAGTACTTC	CASSESDRAREVQYF
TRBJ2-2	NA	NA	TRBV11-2	TGTGCCAGCAGCTTAAGGTTGGGGGTACTGGGGACACGTTCGGGGGAGCTGTTTTTT	CASSLRLGVLGTRSGELFF
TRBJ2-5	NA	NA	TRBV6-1	TGTGCCAGCAGTGAATGGGGGCGGGAGACCCAGTACTTC	CASSEWGRETQYF
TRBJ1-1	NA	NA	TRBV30	TGTGCCTGGAGTGTACACTCAGGGAGGCTAAGTACTGAAGCTTTCTTT	CAWSVHSGRLSTEAFF
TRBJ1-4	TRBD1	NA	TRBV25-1	TGTGCCAGCTCCGACAGGGGGCGGGCGGAGGAAAAACTGTTTTTT	CASSDRGRAEEKLFF
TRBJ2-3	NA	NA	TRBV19	TGTGCCAGTAGTAGGGGGGGCCTAGATACGCAGTATTTT	CASSRGGLDTQYF
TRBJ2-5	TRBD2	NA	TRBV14	TGTGCCAGCAGCCGTGGTGGACTAGCCCAAGAGACCCAGTACTTC	CASSRGGLAQETQYF
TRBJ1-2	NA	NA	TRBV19	TGTGCCAGTAAAGTAGGGGCCTTCTCTAACTATGGCTACACCTTC	CASKVGAFSNYGYTF
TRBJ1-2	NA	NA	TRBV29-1	TGCAGCGTTGAAGACAGGCACTATGGCTACACCTTC	CSVEDRHYGYTF
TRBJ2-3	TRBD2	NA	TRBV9	TGTGCCAGCAGCGTAAGTAGCGGGATTGGAGATACGCAGTATTTT	CASSVSSGIGDTQYF
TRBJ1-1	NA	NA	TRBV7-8	TGTGCCAGCAGCTGGTCTGGACAGCAGAACACTGAAGCTTTCTTT	CASSWSGQQNTEAFF
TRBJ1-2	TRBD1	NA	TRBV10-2	TGCGCCAGCAGCCCCCGGACAGGGGGCAACTATGGCTACACCTTC	CASSPRTGGNYGYTF
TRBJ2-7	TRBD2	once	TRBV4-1	TGCGCCAGCAGCCAACCTCCGGGACTAGCGGGGCCCTCCTACGAGCAGTACTTC	CASSQPPGLAGPSYEQYF
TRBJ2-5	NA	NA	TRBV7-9	TGTGCCATCCTTACCCGGGCGAGGGACCAAGAGACCCAGTACTTC	CAILTRARDQETQYF
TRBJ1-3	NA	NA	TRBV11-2	TGTGCCAGCAGCTTACACAGAACCTCTGGAAACACCATATATTTT	CASSLHRTSGNTIYF
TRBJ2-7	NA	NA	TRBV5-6	TGTGCCAGCAGCGTAGTGTCCGAGCAGTACTTC	CASSVVSEQYF
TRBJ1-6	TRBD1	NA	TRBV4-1	TGCGCCAGCAGCCAAGACCCGGGACAGTCGAATTCACCCCTCCACTTT	CASSQDPGQSNSPLHF
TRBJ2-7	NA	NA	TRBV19	TGTGCCAGTAGCGGACTGGGATCCTACGAGCAGTACTTC	CASSGLGSYEQYF
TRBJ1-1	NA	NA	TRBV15	TGTGCCACCAGCAGGGCCCCGGACAGACTAAACACTGAAGCTTTCTTT	CATSRAPDRLNTEAFF
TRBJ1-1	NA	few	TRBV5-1	TGCGCCAGCAGCCGGGAAGTGAACACTGAAGCTTTCTTT	CASSREVNTEAFF
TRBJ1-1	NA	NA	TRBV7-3	TGTGCCAGCAGCCCCTACCTGAACACTGAAGCTTTCTTT	CASSPYLNTEAFF
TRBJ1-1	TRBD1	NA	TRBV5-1	TGCGCCAGCAGCGCCGCCGGGACAGGGCCTGAAGCTTTCTTT	CASSAAGTGPEAFF
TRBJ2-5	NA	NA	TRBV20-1	TGCAGTGCCAGCGACCAAGAGACCCAGTACTTC	CSASDQETQYF
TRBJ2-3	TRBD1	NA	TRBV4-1	TGCGCCAGCAGCGTGGGACAGAGCACAGATACGCAGTATTTT	CASSVGQSTDTQYF